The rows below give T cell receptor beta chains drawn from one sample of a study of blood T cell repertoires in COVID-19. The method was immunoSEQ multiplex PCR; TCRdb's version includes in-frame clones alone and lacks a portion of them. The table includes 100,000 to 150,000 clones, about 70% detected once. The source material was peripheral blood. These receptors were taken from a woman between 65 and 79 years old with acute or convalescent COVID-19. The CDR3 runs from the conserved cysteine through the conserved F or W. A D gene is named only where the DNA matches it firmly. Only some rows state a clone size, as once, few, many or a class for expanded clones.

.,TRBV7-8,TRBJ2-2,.,CASSLAQGTGELFF,TGTGCCAGCAGCTTAGCACAGGGTACCGGGGAGCTGTTTTTT
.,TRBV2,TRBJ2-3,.,CASSGYNRMSSTDTQYF,TGTGCCAGCAGTGGATACAACAGAATGTCCAGCACAGATACGCAGTATTTT
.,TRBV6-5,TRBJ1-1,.,CASSYSTANTEAFF,TGTGCCAGCAGTTACTCGACTGCGAACACTGAAGCTTTCTTT
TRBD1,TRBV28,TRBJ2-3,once,CASRDRGRDTQYF,TGTGCCAGCCGGGACAGGGGGCGAGATACGCAGTATTTT
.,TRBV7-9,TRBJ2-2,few,CASSLGGGWNTGELFF,TGTGCCAGCAGCTTGGGCGGGGGCTGGAACACCGGGGAGCTGTTTTTT
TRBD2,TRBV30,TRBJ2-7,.,CAWGKRGDRSGAYEQYF,TGTGCCTGGGGCAAGAGAGGGGATAGGAGCGGGGCCTACGAGCAGTACTTC
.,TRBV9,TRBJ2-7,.,CASSVDHQGYEQYF,TGTGCCAGCAGCGTAGATCATCAGGGCTACGAGCAGTACTTC
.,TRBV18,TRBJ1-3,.,CASFTSTTGNTIYF,TGTGCCAGCTTTACCTCGACAACTGGAAACACCATATATTTT
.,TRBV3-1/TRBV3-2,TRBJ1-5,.,CASSQDWGGPQHF,TGTGCCAGCAGCCAAGATTGGGGAGGGCCCCAGCATTTT
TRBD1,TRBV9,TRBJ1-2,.,CASSYRGNYGYTF,TGTGCCAGCAGCTACAGGGGTAACTATGGCTACACCTTC
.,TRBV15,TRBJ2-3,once,CATSSRSGSTDTQYF,TGTGCCACCAGCAGCCGGTCCGGGAGCACAGATACGCAGTATTTT
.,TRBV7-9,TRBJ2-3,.,CASSLGDSGDTQYF,TGTGCCAGCAGCTTAGGGGACTCAGGAGATACGCAGTATTTT
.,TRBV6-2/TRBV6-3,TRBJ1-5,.,CASSDSSSNQPQHF,TGTGCCAGCAGTGACAGTAGCAGCAATCAGCCCCAGCATTTT
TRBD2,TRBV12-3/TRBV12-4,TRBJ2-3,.,CAIAGGGTDTQYF,TGTGCCATTGCGGGAGGAGGGACAGATACGCAGTATTTT
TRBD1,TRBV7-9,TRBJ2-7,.,CASGWGTGIYEQYF,TGTGCCAGCGGGTGGGGGACAGGGATCTACGAGCAGTACTTC
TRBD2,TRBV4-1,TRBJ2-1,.,CASSPTSGNYNEQFF,TGCGCCAGCAGCCCAACTAGCGGGAACTACAATGAGCAGTTCTTC
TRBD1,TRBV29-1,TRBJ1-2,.,CSSSRDRGSLGYTF,TGCAGCTCAAGTAGGGACAGGGGGTCCCTTGGCTACACCTTC
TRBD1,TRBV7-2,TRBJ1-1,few,CASSVDRGANTEAFF,TGTGCCAGCAGCGTAGACAGGGGGGCGAACACTGAAGCTTTCTTT
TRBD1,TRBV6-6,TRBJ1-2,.,CASRHTDRDGYTF,TGTGCCAGCAGGCACACCGACAGGGATGGCTACACCTTC
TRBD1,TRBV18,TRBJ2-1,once,CASSPQGQGSKKQFF,TGTGCCAGCTCACCACAAGGACAGGGGTCTAAGAAGCAGTTCTTC
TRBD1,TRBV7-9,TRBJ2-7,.,CASSLRTGGHEQYF,TGTGCCAGCAGCTTAAGGACAGGGGGACACGAGCAGTACTTC
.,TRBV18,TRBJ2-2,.,CASSPRQFANTGELFF,TGTGCCAGCTCACCAAGACAGTTCGCGAACACCGGGGAGCTGTTTTTT
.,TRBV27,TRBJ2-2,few,CASSLRGGALNTGELFF,TGTGCCAGCAGTTTACGAGGGGGGGCGTTAAACACCGGGGAGCTGTTTTTT
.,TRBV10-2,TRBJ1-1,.,CASSVPAGMNTEAFF,TGCGCCAGCAGTGTCCCAGCGGGAATGAACACTGAAGCTTTCTTT
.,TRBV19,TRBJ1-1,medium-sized,CASSLRGAGTEAFF,TGTGCCAGTAGCCTTCGGGGGGCGGGCACTGAAGCTTTCTTT
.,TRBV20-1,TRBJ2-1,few,CSARADNEQFF,TGCAGTGCTAGGGCGGACAATGAGCAGTTCTTC
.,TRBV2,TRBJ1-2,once,CASSEQGYYGYTF,TGTGCCAGCAGTGAACAGGGATACTATGGCTACACCTTC
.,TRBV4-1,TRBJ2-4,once,CASSRGGVSDIQYF,TGCGCCAGCAGCCGGGGGGGCGTTTCGGACATTCAGTACTTC
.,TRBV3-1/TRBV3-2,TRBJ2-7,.,CASSQAGFNYEQYF,TGTGCCAGCAGCCAAGCAGGGTTTAATTACGAGCAGTACTTC
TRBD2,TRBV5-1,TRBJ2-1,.,CASSLGGLAGDEQFF,TGCGCCAGCAGCTTGGGGGGACTAGCGGGAGATGAGCAGTTCTTC
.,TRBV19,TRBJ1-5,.,CASGEVQPQHF,TGTGCCAGTGGGGAGGTTCAGCCCCAGCATTTT
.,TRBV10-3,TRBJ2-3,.,CAISGGSTDTQYF,TGTGCCATCAGTGGGGGCAGCACAGATACGCAGTATTTT
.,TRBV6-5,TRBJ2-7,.,CASRGLYEQYF,TGTGCCAGCAGGGGCTTATACGAGCAGTACTTC
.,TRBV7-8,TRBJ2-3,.,CASSLSYTDTQYF,TGTGCCAGCAGCTTATCGTACACAGATACGCAGTATTTT
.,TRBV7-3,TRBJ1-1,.,CASSLTGGAGWTEAFF,TGTGCCAGCAGCTTAACGGGAGGGGCAGGGTGGACTGAAGCTTTCTTT
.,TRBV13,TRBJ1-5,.,CASSLSRDQPQHF,TGTGCCAGCAGCTTATCCCGGGATCAGCCCCAGCATTTT
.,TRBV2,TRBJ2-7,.,CASKRLDSNNQYEQYF,TGTGCCAGCAAAAGACTAGACTCGAACAATCAGTACGAGCAGTACTTC
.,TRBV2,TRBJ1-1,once,CASRRFYTEAFF,TGTGCCAGCCGCAGATTTTACACTGAAGCTTTCTTT
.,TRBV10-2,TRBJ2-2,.,CASRGGGQRTGELFF,TGCGCCAGCAGGGGCGGAGGACAGAGAACCGGGGAGCTGTTTTTT